The 31 T cell receptor beta chains below were found in one sample sequenced in a study of blood T cell repertoires in COVID-19. TCRdb keeps only in-frame clones here, not all; method: immunoSEQ multiplex PCR. The profile shows some 69,000 clones, 65% to 85% of them singletons. Sequenced input: peripheral blood. The receptor source for this set is a man aged 60-69 years with acute or convalescent COVID-19.

The chain links TRBV7-9 to TRBJ2-7; maybe TRBD1 (5 bases). This CDR3 is built from 12 residues. Trimming took 6 bases from V and 4 from J, leaving 10 bases between them. Germline V gives CDR1 SEHNR, CDR2 FQNEAQ (reference sequence). CDR3 loop: CASSPTGYEQYF. In nucleotides, the CDR3 is TGTGCCAGCAGTCCCACAGGATACGAGCAGTACTTC. Full variable domain (missing parts from reference TRBV7-9 and TRBJ2-7): DTGVSQNPRHKITKRGQNVTFRCDPISEHNRLYWYRQTLGQGPEFLTYFQNEAQLEKSRLLSDRFSAERPKGSFSTLEIQRTEQGDSAMYLCASSPTGYEQYFGPGTRLTVT.

Concerning this clone itself: At one end the junction does not follow the germline gene, possibly because of a read error. The CDR3 here is CASILGRDISTDTQYF. In DNA, the CDR3 is TGTGCCAGCATCTTAGGCCGGGACATAAGCACAGATACGCAGTATTTT. The chain has TRBV11-2 and TRBJ2-3; a possible D gene is TRBD1 (6 bases). The germline V gene encodes CDR1 SGHAT and CDR2 FQNNGV. This CDR3 is 16 amino acids long.

J is TRBJ2-7 and V is TRBV11-1; D is possibly TRBD1 (6 bases). The CDR3 is made up of 13 amino acids. From germline, CDR1 is SGHAT and CDR2 FQDESV (reference sequence). V was pared by 2 bases and J by 6 bases, with 11 bases between. CDR3 coding DNA: TGTGCCAGCAGCTTAAGAGCAGGGGTCGAGCAGTACTTC. This sequence encodes CASSLRAGVEQYF.

The CDR3 nucleotides read TGTGCCAGCACCCCTACGGGCAGCCCCGGCGGGTTCTACGAGCAGTACTTC. Amino acids: CASTPTGSPGGFYEQYF. The genes are TRBV2 and TRBJ2-7; D possibly corresponds to TRBD2 (5 bases). V shed 7 bases and J shed 3 bases, with 25 bases lying between them. Germline assignment: CDR1 SNHLY and CDR2 FYNNEI. The CDR3 contains 17 residues.

The chain employs TRBV7-2 and TRBJ2-5; 12 positions agree with TRBD2. CDR3 length equals 15 residues. The V gene end was trimmed by 5 bases and the J gene end by 3 bases; junction bases not matched to a gene: 4. CDR1 is SGHTA, CDR2 FQGNSA, per germline. The CDR3 bases are TGTGCCAGCAGCAGGACTAGCGGGGCCGAAGAGACCCAGTACTTC. This encodes CASSRTSGAEETQYF. The full variable domain, with the rest looked up from reference TRBV7-2 and TRBJ2-5, is GAGVSQSPSNKVTEKGKDVELRCDPISGHTALYWYRQSLGQGLEFLIYFQGNSAPDKSGLPSDRFSAERTGGSVSTLTIQRTQQEDSAVYLCASSRTSGAEETQYFGPGTRLLVL.

This clone was picked up a small number of times. This chain joins TRBV7-2 and TRBJ1-2; TRBD1 aligns across 8 bases. The CDR3 covers 14 residues. With V trimmed by 5 bases and J by 8 bases, 10 bases remained unmatched. Per the germline V gene, CDR1 is SGHTA and CDR2 is FQGNSA. This CDR3 is CASSPPGQGGGYTF. CDR3 sequence (DNA): TGTGCCAGCAGCCCTCCCGGACAGGGTGGCGGCTACACCTTC. The full variable domain, with the rest looked up from reference TRBV7-2 and TRBJ1-2, is GAGVSQSPSNKVTEKGKDVELRCDPISGHTALYWYRQSLGQGLEFLIYFQGNSAPDKSGLPSDRFSAERTGGSVSTLTIQRTQQEDSAVYLCASSPPGQGGGYTFGSGTRLTVV.

V gene TRBV4-3 combines with J gene TRBJ1-6; 8 positions agree with TRBD1. Losses at the gene ends were 5 bases for V and 4 bases for J; bases not matched to a gene: 10. Germline-derived CDR1 and CDR2 are LGHNA and YSLEER. The CDR3 is 17 amino acids. The DNA of the CDR3 is TGCGCCAGCAGCAGCACCCCCGGACAGGGATATAATTCACCCCTCCACTTT. Its protein product is CASSSTPGQGYNSPLHF.

V and J are TRBV18 and TRBJ2-7, with 12 bases lining up with TRBD2. J was trimmed by 4 bases and V by 5 bases; bases with no gene match: 3. The CDR3 contains 14 residues. Per germline, CDR1 KGHSH and CDR2 LQKENI. The CDR3 region has the DNA TGTGCCAGCTCAACTAGCGGGGGGTCGTACGAGCAGTACTTC. It encodes CASSTSGGSYEQYF.

The V call is TRBV3-1 (or the pseudogene TRBV3-2), the J call TRBJ1-6; TRBD1 agrees at 7 bases. CDR1 is LGHDT, CDR2 YNNKEL, per germline (reference sequence). V was pared by 4 bases and J by 7 bases, with 10 bases of the junction left unmatched. The CDR3 totals 16 residues. The CDR3 loop reads CASSPQVTGWNSPLHF. CDR3 DNA: TGTGCCAGCAGCCCACAAGTGACAGGGTGGAATTCACCCCTCCACTTT.

The chain carries TRBV15 and TRBJ2-5; TRBD1 matches 8 bases. This CDR3 is built from 14 residues. Germline V CDR1 and CDR2: LNHNV, YYDKDF (reference sequence). J lost 4 bases, V lost 2 bases, and 3 bases had no gene match. CDR3 in DNA: TGTGCCACCAGCAGACGTGGACAGGGAGAGACCCAGTACTTC. As protein: CATSRRGQGETQYF.

This clone was counted only a few times. The chain uses TRBV2 and TRBJ2-5, with unresolved D. The CDR3 extends over 12 amino acids. The V end lost 3 bases, the J end lost 1 base, and 3 bases lay between the germline ends. Per the germline V gene, CDR1 is SNHLY and CDR2 is FYNNEI. CDR3 residues: CASSDLQETQYF. CDR3 sequence (DNA): TGTGCCAGCAGTGATCTCCAAGAGACCCAGTACTTC.

The V and J genes are TRBV6-1 and TRBJ1-1, with D perhaps TRBD1 (6 bases). The CDR3 sequence is 14 residues long. Germline V lookup: CDR1 MNHNS, CDR2 SASEGT. The ends were cut back, 3 bases at V and 3 bases at J, with 11 bases in the middle. DNA of the CDR3: TGTGCCAGCAGTGAGCCGCGGGGGCACACTGAAGCTTTCTTT. Its protein product is CASSEPRGHTEAFF.

The genes are TRBV6-5 and TRBJ2-1, with TRBD2 identical over 13 bases. The V gene end was trimmed by 6 bases and the J gene end by 4 bases; junction bases not matched to a gene: 3. CDR3 length: 15 residues. The germline V gene encodes CDR1 MNHEY and CDR2 SVGAGI. The CDR3 bases are TGTGCCAGCAGAAAGACTAGCGGGGGGTACAATGAGCAGTTCTTC. Translation gives CASRKTSGGYNEQFF.

The chain joins TRBV10-3 to TRBJ2-7, with 7 bases aligning to TRBD1. The CDR3 is 18 residues long. Trimming took 3 bases from V and 1 from J; bases not matched to a gene: 15. Germline loops: CDR1 ENHRY, CDR2 SYGVKD. CDR3 DNA sequence: TGTGCCATCAGTGACCTCCCGGGTGGACAGGCCTTATCCTACGAGCAGTACTTC. Translated: CAISDLPGGQALSYEQYF.

The V call is TRBV15, the J call TRBJ2-7; 7 bases map to TRBD1. CDR1 is LNHNV, CDR2 YYDKDF, per germline (reference sequence). The CDR3 extends over 13 amino acids. Trimming took 6 bases from V and 2 from J; bases not matched to a gene: 4. CDR3 in amino acids: CATSFDRAYEQYF. The CDR3 DNA sequence: TGTGCCACCAGTTTCGACAGGGCCTACGAGCAGTACTTC.

The J gene is TRBJ1-4, the V gene TRBV11-2; D gene uncertain. In germline, CDR1 is SGHAT, CDR2 FQNNGV. This CDR3 region has 13 residues. Trimming removed 7 bases at V and 7 bases at J, with 13 bases between. CDR3 protein: CASTLTAGEKLFF. DNA for the CDR3: TGTGCCAGCACCCTTACTGCGGGTGAAAAACTGTTTTTT. Combining the CDR3 with reference TRBV11-2 and TRBJ1-4 gives the whole variable domain EAGVAQSPRYKIIEKRQSVAFWCNPISGHATLYWYQQILGQGPKLLIQFQNNGVVDDSQLPKDRFSAERLKGVDSTLKIQPAKLEDSAVYLCASTLTAGEKLFFGSGTQLSVL.

The genes are TRBV27 and TRBJ1-6; D is unclear. The germline gives CDR1 MNHEY, CDR2 SMNVEV (reference sequence). The CDR3 is 13 amino acids. V dropped 5 bases and J dropped 8 bases, with 10 bases sitting between them. CDR3 nucleotides: TGTGCCAGCAGTCCCATCAGGTATTCACCCCTCCACTTT. Protein sequence: CASSPIRYSPLHF.

The CDR3 DNA reads as TGTGCCAGCAGTGGACTAGCGGGGGGGCCCACAGATACGCAGTATTTT. Translation: CASSGLAGGPTDTQYF. The chain uses TRBV6-1 and TRBJ2-3, with 14 bases identical to TRBD2. The CDR3 runs 16 residues. The J segment lost 2 bases and the V segment lost 4 bases, leaving 2 bases of the junction unmatched. Germline loops: CDR1 MNHNS, CDR2 SASEGT.

This clone appeared a few times. Written as DNA, the CDR3 is TGTGCCTGGAGCCCCGGGACAGGGTTCGAGACCCAGTACTTC. It codes for CAWSPGTGFETQYF. J is TRBJ2-5 and V is TRBV30; 9 bases are shared with TRBD1. V lost 3 bases and J lost 5; bases outside the gene matches: 7. The germline CDR1 and CDR2 sequences are GTSNPN and SVGIG (reference sequence). The CDR3 is 14 amino acids. Supplemented by reference TRBV30 and TRBJ2-5, the full variable domain reads SQTIHQWPATLVQPVGSPLSLECTVEGTSNPNLYWYRQAAGRGLQLLFYSVGIGQISSEVPQNLSASRPQDRQFILSSKKLLLSDSGFYLCAWSPGTGFETQYFGPGTRLLVL.

This chain connects TRBV6-5 to TRBJ2-7; D remains ambiguous. The CDR3 is 16 amino acids. CDR1 and CDR2 from the germline V gene are MNHEY and SVGAGI. Trimming removed 0 bases at V and 0 bases at J, with 12 bases between. CDR3 nucleotide sequence: TGTGCCAGCAGTTACTCGATTGGTGGCAGCTCCTACGAGCAGTACTTC. Protein: CASSYSIGGSSYEQYF.

The chain employs TRBV5-1 and TRBJ2-7; weak D call: TRBD2 (6 bases). The V gene lost 0 bases and the J gene lost 2 bases, with 18 bases spanning the gap. This CDR3 is 17 amino acids long. Germline V gene lookup returns CDR1 SGHRS and CDR2 YFSETQ. The CDR3 reads CASSLAPEGYYAYEQYF. The CDR3 nucleotides are TGCGCCAGCAGCTTGGCCCCGGAGGGGTATTACGCCTACGAGCAGTACTTC.

This sequence joins TRBV7-3 and TRBJ1-1; 9 positions agree with TRBD1. CDR3 length: 15 amino acids. CDR1 and CDR2 (germline): SGHTA, FQGTGA. V lost 2 bases to trimming and J lost 5 bases; unmatched junction nucleotides: 6. This CDR3 reads CASSLLGTGSTEAFF. The CDR3 coding sequence is TGTGCCAGCAGCTTATTAGGGACAGGGTCAACTGAAGCTTTCTTT.

V usage is TRBV19 and J usage is TRBJ1-6, with 10 bases aligning to TRBD1. This CDR3 is 16 amino acids long. Germline V gene lookup returns CDR1 LNHDA and CDR2 SQIVND (reference sequence). The V and J ends lost 7 bases and 4 bases, in that order; junction bases with no gene match: 7. CDR3 sequence: CASNPGQGRYNSPLHF. In DNA, the CDR3 is TGTGCCAGTAATCCGGGACAGGGGAGGTATAATTCACCCCTCCACTTT.

The chain uses TRBV6-5 and TRBJ2-1; 7 bases map to TRBD2. Germline assignment: CDR1 MNHEY and CDR2 SVGAGI. The CDR3 has 14 amino acids. The trim removed 6 bases at V and 5 bases at J, leaving 7 bases unmatched. The CDR3 spells CASRERGLNNEQFF. The CDR3 bases are TGTGCCAGCAGGGAGCGGGGCCTTAACAATGAGCAGTTCTTC.

This sequence joins TRBV15 and TRBJ1-6; 7 nucleotides agree with TRBD1. CDR1 and CDR2 from the germline V gene are LNHNV and YYDKDF (reference sequence). The V gene end was trimmed by 0 bases and the J gene end by 6 bases; junction bases not matched to a gene: 5. This CDR3 contains 16 residues. The CDR3 DNA reads as TGTGCCACCAGCAGAGATACAGGGGCCCTTAATTCACCCCTCCACTTT. Amino acids: CATSRDTGALNSPLHF.

The genes are TRBV27 and TRBJ2-2; 7 positions agree with TRBD1. There are 15 residues in the CDR3. V dropped 5 bases and J dropped 2; count of bases not matched to a gene: 5. Germline CDR1 is MNHEY and CDR2 is SMNVEV (reference sequence). CDR3 loop: CASSPWTGNTGELFF. DNA of the CDR3: TGTGCCAGCAGTCCATGGACAGGAAACACCGGGGAGCTGTTTTTT.

This chain connects TRBV7-9 to TRBJ1-1, with a tentative D call TRBD1 (5 bases). Between the trimmed V and J ends, which lost 1 base and 11 bases, there was a span of 11 bases. The V gene's germline CDR1 is SEHNR and CDR2 FQNEAQ (reference sequence). CDR3 length: 12 residues. CDR3 bases: TGTGCCAGCAGCTTAGGTCAGGGAGGCGCTTTCTTT. Its translation is CASSLGQGGAFF.

This clone showed up just once. This chain links TRBV29-1 with TRBJ1-2; D not resolved. Germline assignment: CDR1 SQVTM and CDR2 ANQGSEA. The length of the CDR3 is 12 residues. V lost 5 bases and J 4 bases, leaving 11 bases between the germline ends. Here the CDR3 reads CSVLRQSYGYTF. As DNA, the CDR3 is TGCAGCGTTCTGAGGCAGAGCTATGGCTACACCTTC.

This chain connects TRBV18 to TRBJ1-1, with a possible D match to TRBD1 (5 bases). CDR3 size: 14 residues. Between the trimmed V and J ends, which lost 5 bases and 0 bases, there was a span of 10 bases. The germline V gene has CDR1 KGHSH and CDR2 LQKENI. The CDR3 DNA reads as TGTGCCAGCTCAGTGGACACCTTGAACACTGAAGCTTTCTTT. Protein sequence: CASSVDTLNTEAFF.

This chain joins TRBV7-2 and TRBJ1-2, with D possibly TRBD1 on 6 matching bases. CDR3 length: 18 residues. Germline V gene lookup returns CDR1 SGHTA and CDR2 FQGNSA. The V and J ends lost 1 base and 5 bases respectively, with 23 bases between them. In DNA, the CDR3 is TGTGCCAGCAGCTTAGATGCCTCAGGGGCCGGTGGGCCGTATGGCTACACCTTC. This encodes CASSLDASGAGGPYGYTF.

V gene TRBV6-1 combines with J gene TRBJ1-1, with a tentative D call TRBD1 (5 bases). Germline CDR1 MNHNS, CDR2 SASEGT. This CDR3 region has 14 residues. The ends were cut back, 1 base at V and 4 bases at J, with 10 bases in the middle. The CDR3 DNA reads TGTGCCAGCAGTGAAGACAGGCCGAGCACTGAAGCTTTCTTT. Translation gives CASSEDRPSTEAFF.